This T cell receptor beta chain was identified in a study of primary melanoma T cells and metastatic recurrence (dated by TCRdb to the early 2020s). In the study overall: The cohort consisted of approximately 180 primary melanomas of stage T2 to T4, each more than 1 mm thick. The study tested whether T-cell fraction and T-cell repertoire clonality in primary melanoma tumors predicted patient outcome. Progression-free survival was the clinical outcome compared against the T-cell fraction measured by TCR beta sequencing. The sequencing-derived T-cell fraction was compared with histopathological grading of tumor-infiltrating lymphocytes.

This clone occurred a few times. It lacks a known antigen. Base quality data are lacking; no much larger clone is found one base away. The trim is 3 bases for V and 0 bases for J, with a gap of 18 bases between the germline ends. Counted from cysteine to phenylalanine, this CDR3 has 18 amino acids. The CDR3 DNA has 54 bases and is translated from base 1. CDR1 and CDR2, per the germline V gene, are SGHNT and YENEEA. The patients had surgically resected primary melanoma that was considered potentially curable but at risk of metastatic recurrence. The library relied on the immunoSEQ multiplex PCR assay. Primary melanoma tumor tissue was subjected to high-throughput sequencing of the T-cell receptor beta chain. Per the source publication's procedure: The repertoire analyses covered TCRB CDR3 sharing between samples and the distribution of insertions and deletions. The predictive value of the T-cell fraction was ranked against histopathological variables by a gradient-boosted model. TCRdb limited this immuneACCESS table to in-frame rearrangements with V and J called. A share of clones is missing; checked studies link under half to unresolved V genes, and the rest is unexplained. V and J calls plus clone size are reproduced from that table; the DNA served to infer D and trimming. This sample comprises over 450 clones, around 80% of them detected only once. The ten largest make up less than 20% of the sample.

The research as a whole found: Reportedly, adding T-cell fraction to tumor thickness improved progression-free survival prediction more than adding any other histopathological variable did. Regardless of nodal disease, mitotic rate or ulceration status, a T-cell fraction above 20% appeared to be protective. An effective T-cell-mediated antitumor response in primary melanoma was presented by the authors only as a suggestion rather than as a demonstrated mechanism. The tumor T-cell fraction reportedly predicted progression-free survival independently of thickness, ulceration, mitotic rate and age.

The chain is assembled from TRBV11-3 and TRBJ2-1, with a weak D call of TRBD2 (6 bases match). This clonotype was obtained from a human donor with melanoma. The sample consisted of melanoma tumor tissue. The nucleotide sequence is given as TGTGCCAGCAGCTTCTGGGGCTTAGCGGAGAGCTCCTACAATGAGCAGTTCTTC. This is translated as CASSFWGLAESSYNEQFF.